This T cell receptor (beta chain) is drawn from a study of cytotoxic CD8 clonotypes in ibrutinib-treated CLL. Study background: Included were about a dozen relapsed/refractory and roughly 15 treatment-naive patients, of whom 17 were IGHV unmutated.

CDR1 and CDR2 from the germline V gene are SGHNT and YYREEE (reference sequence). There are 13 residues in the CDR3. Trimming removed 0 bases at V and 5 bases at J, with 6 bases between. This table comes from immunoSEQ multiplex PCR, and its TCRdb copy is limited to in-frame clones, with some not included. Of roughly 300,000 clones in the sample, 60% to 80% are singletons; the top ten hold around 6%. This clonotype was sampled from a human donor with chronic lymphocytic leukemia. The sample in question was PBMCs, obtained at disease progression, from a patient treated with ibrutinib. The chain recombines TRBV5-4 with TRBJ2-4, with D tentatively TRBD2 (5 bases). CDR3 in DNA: TGTGCCAGCAGCTTGGCAGCGGAAAACATTCAGTACTTC. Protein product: CASSLAAENIQYF.